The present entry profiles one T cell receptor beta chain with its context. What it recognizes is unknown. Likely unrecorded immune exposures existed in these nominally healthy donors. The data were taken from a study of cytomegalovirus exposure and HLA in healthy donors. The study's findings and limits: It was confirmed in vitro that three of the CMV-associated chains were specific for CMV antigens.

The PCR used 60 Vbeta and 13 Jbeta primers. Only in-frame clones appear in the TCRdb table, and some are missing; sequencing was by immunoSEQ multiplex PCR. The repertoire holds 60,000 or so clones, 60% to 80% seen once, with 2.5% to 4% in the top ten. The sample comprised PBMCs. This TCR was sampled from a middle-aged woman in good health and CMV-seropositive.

The CDR3 protein is CASSRGPGNYEQYF. For the CDR3, the DNA is TGCGCCAGCAGTCGAGGACCCGGGAATTACGAGCAGTACTTC. This chain links TRBV10-1 with TRBJ2-7; TRBD2 might be the D (5 bases). Trimming pared 5 bases from V and 4 bases from J, leaving 15 bases between. The CDR3 spans 14 residues. Germline CDR1 reads WNHNN; CDR2 reads SYGVQD (reference sequence).